Sequencing of this T cell receptor beta chain was carried out in a study of cytomegalovirus exposure and HLA in healthy donors. The V end lost 0 bases, the J end lost 3 bases, and 12 bases lay between the germline ends. The CDR3 is 16 residues long. CDR1 and CDR2 (germline): SGHVS, FQNEAQ. The study ran its PCR with 60 Vbeta and 13 Jbeta primers. Profiling relied on immunoSEQ multiplex PCR, and the TCRdb table lists in-frame clones only, not all of them. In the table there are over 60,000 clones, 75% of which are singletons. Notes on the study in general: Earlier analysis yielded a pattern in which most TCR beta V segments were productive about 87% or about 30% of the time. The study carried out a later analysis of TCR beta sequences. It associated some 18,000 of them with specific HLA alleles at a false discovery rate of 0.05.

In the case of this clone: Its cognate antigen is unknown.

The sequencing input was PBMCs. The sequence came from a man between 65 and 79 years old in good health and CMV-seronegative. The genes are TRBV7-8 and TRBJ1-5, with D perhaps TRBD1 (6 bases). CDR3 DNA sequence: TGTGCCAGCAGCTTAGCGCGGGGGGCCGACAATCAGCCCCAGCATTTT. Translating it yields CASSLARGADNQPQHF.